The 21 T cell receptor beta chains in this list originate from one sample, sequenced in a study of a mutant IDH1 vaccine in newly diagnosed glioma. The antigens of these receptors remain unknown. Libraries were prepared by immunoSEQ multiplex PCR; TCRdb keeps only in-frame clonotypes and omits some of them. The sample lists 41,000 or so clones, more than 80% occurring once. Regarding time point: week 35, safety follow-up. All doses held 300 ug of mutant IDH1 20-mer peptide, with topical imiquimod. The specimen comprised PBMCs, sampled from a glioma patient whose treatment included an IDH1 peptide vaccine. These receptors originate from a man aged 40-49 years with glioma.

The chain is built from TRBV5-1 and TRBJ1-2; D is ambiguous. V lost 0 bases to trimming and J lost 3 bases, with 9 bases between them. This CDR3 has 14 residues. Germline V gene sequence: CDR1 SGHRS, CDR2 YFSETQ. CDR3 in DNA: TGCGCCAGCAGCTTGGGGGAGGGTCACTATGGCTACACCTTC. Its translation: CASSLGEGHYGYTF. The full variable domain, its missing parts supplied by reference TRBV5-1 and TRBJ1-2, is KAGVTQTPRYLIKTRGQQVTLSCSPISGHRSVSWYQQTPGQGLQFLFEYFSETQRNKGNFPGRFSGRQFSNSRSEMNVSTLELGDSALYLCASSLGEGHYGYTFGSGTRLTVV.

V usage is TRBV18 and J usage is TRBJ2-5; TRBD2 matches at 9 bases. CDR3 length: 14 residues. Germline assignment: CDR1 KGHSH and CDR2 LQKENI. V lost 3 bases to trimming and J lost 5 bases; unmatched junction nucleotides: 4. CDR3 DNA: TGTGCCAGCTCACCTACTAGCGGGCGGGAGACCCAGTACTTC. Protein product: CASSPTSGRETQYF.

The rearrangement joins TRBV30 to TRBJ1-1; D is unclear. CDR3 length: 13 residues. Germline V gene lookup returns CDR1 GTSNPN and CDR2 SVGIG (reference sequence). V lost 4 bases and J 1 base, leaving 10 bases between the germline ends. The CDR3 DNA reads as TGTGCCTGGAAGTATTCCAGGAACACTGAAGCTTTCTTT. This translates into CAWKYSRNTEAFF.

The rearrangement uses TRBV14 and TRBJ2-2; D is perhaps TRBD2 (6 bases). Trimming took 5 bases from V and 8 from J, leaving 15 bases between them. The CDR3 totals 14 residues. Per the germline V gene, CDR1 is SGHDN and CDR2 is FVKESK. In DNA form, the CDR3 reads TGTGCCAGCAGCTTCGCGGGACGTACTGGGGAGCTGTTTTTT. It codes for CASSFAGRTGELFF. Full variable domain (rest looked up from reference TRBV14 and TRBJ2-2): EAGVTQFPSHSVIEKGQTVTLRCDPISGHDNLYWYRRVMGKEIKFLLHFVKESKQDESGMPNNRFLAERTGGTYSTLKVQPAELEDSGVYFCASSFAGRTGELFFGEGSRLTVL.

The chain is built from TRBV28 and TRBJ1-5; a weak D match, TRBD1 (6 bases). The CDR3 length is 14 residues. V lost 6 bases and J 3 bases, leaving 12 bases between the germline ends. CDR1 is MDHEN and CDR2 is SYDVKM in the germline V gene. The CDR3 DNA sequence: TGTGCCAGCAGACATACAGGGACCAATCAGCCCCAGCATTTT. This gives the protein CASRHTGTNQPQHF.

The chain recombines TRBV6-6 with TRBJ1-2, with D maybe TRBD1 (5 bases). CDR1 is MNHNY, CDR2 SVGAGI, per germline (reference sequence). Trimming pared 11 bases from V and 1 base from J, leaving 8 bases between. The CDR3 runs 11 residues. The CDR3 sequence: CAGGVNYGYTF. CDR3 nucleotide sequence: TGTGCCGGAGGGGTTAACTATGGCTACACCTTC.

J is TRBJ2-5 and V is TRBV19; no clear D gene. CDR3 length equals 12 residues. V gave up 0 bases and J gave up 3 bases, with 2 bases separating them. Germline V gene data show CDR1 as LNHDA and CDR2 as SQIVND (reference sequence). The CDR3 loop is CASSIDKETQYF. The CDR3 DNA reads as TGTGCCAGTAGTATAGATAAAGAGACCCAGTACTTC.

The chain is built from TRBV13 and TRBJ1-4; D uncertain. The CDR3 has 13 residues. The germline V gene has CDR1 PRHDT and CDR2 FYEKMQ (reference sequence). The V gene lost 5 bases and the J gene lost 7 bases, with 11 bases spanning the gap. CDR3 in DNA: TGTGCCAGCAGCCAGACGGGCGGTGAAAAACTGTTTTTT. It encodes CASSQTGGEKLFF.

The chain combines TRBV15 with TRBJ2-5; 11 bases are a match to TRBD2. The CDR3 has 17 residues. V lost 5 bases and J lost 2; bases outside the gene matches: 10. Germline CDR1 and CDR2: LNHNV and YYDKDF (reference sequence). The CDR3 nucleotides read TGTGCCACCAGCTCCTCGGGACTAGCGGTTGTTCAAGAGACCCAGTACTTC. Protein: CATSSSGLAVVQETQYF.

The chain employs TRBV19 and TRBJ2-1; D call uncertain. Per germline, CDR1 LNHDA and CDR2 SQIVND (reference sequence). Trimming cost V 5 bases and J 0 bases, with 8 bases left between them. The CDR3 sequence is 14 residues long. This chain's CDR3 is CASSVLSSYNEQFF. The CDR3 coding sequence is TGTGCCAGTAGTGTCCTCAGCTCCTACAATGAGCAGTTCTTC.

The CDR3 reads CASSYRLADYNEQFF. CDR3 sequence (DNA): TGCGCCAGCAGCTACAGACTAGCGGACTACAATGAGCAGTTCTTC. V is TRBV5-1 and J is TRBJ2-1; 9 bases map to TRBD2. Germline V lookup: CDR1 SGHRS, CDR2 YFSETQ. CDR3 size: 15 residues. The ends lost 3 bases at V and 3 bases at J; junction bases unmatched: 4.

V and J are TRBV2 and TRBJ2-3, with D perhaps TRBD1 or TRBD2 (5 bases each). V lost 5 bases to trimming and J lost 0 bases, with 9 bases between them. The CDR3 contains 14 residues. The germline V gene encodes CDR1 SNHLY and CDR2 FYNNEI. The CDR3 DNA follows: TGTGCCAGCAGTAGCCGGGACAGCACAGATACGCAGTATTTT. The encoded protein is CASSSRDSTDTQYF. Together with reference TRBV2 and TRBJ2-3, the CDR3 gives the full variable domain: EPEVTQTPSHQVTQMGQEVILRCVPISNHLYFYWYRQILGQKVEFLVSFYNNEISEKSEIFDDQFSVERPDGSNFTLKIRSTKLEDSAMYFCASSSRDSTDTQYFGPGTRLTVL.

The chain joins TRBV15 to TRBJ2-5, with 7 bases lining up with TRBD2. Per germline, CDR1 LNHNV and CDR2 YYDKDF (reference sequence). This CDR3 has 15 residues. The J segment lost 10 bases and the V segment lost 0 bases, leaving 11 bases of the junction unmatched. The CDR3 sequence is CATSRDSTSELLQYF. The CDR3 DNA reads as TGTGCCACCAGCAGAGATAGTACTAGCGAGTTACTCCAGTACTTC.

This clone was detected only a few times. V is TRBV6-1 and J is TRBJ1-5; D unresolved. The CDR3 covers 14 residues. Germline CDR1 and CDR2: MNHNS and SASEGT. Trimming removed 0 bases at V and 4 bases at J, with 7 bases between. The CDR3 loop reads CASSEANFNQPQHF. CDR3 nucleotides: TGTGCCAGCAGTGAAGCGAATTTTAATCAGCCCCAGCATTTT.

V gene TRBV5-1 combines with J gene TRBJ2-1; D is unclear. Germline lookup yields CDR1 SGHRS and CDR2 YFSETQ. This CDR3 has 14 residues. Trimming left V 4 bases short and J 0 bases short, with 8 bases between. DNA of the CDR3: TGCGCCAGCAGCACGGCCCCCTCCTACAATGAGCAGTTCTTC. This translates into CASSTAPSYNEQFF. The full variable domain, in which reference TRBV5-1 and TRBJ2-1 provide the parts outside the CDR3, is KAGVTQTPRYLIKTRGQQVTLSCSPISGHRSVSWYQQTPGQGLQFLFEYFSETQRNKGNFPGRFSGRQFSNSRSEMNVSTLELGDSALYLCASSTAPSYNEQFFGPGTRLTVL.

In this sample, this clone turned up once. V is TRBV7-3 and J is TRBJ2-7, with D possibly TRBD1 on 5 matching bases. Trimming stripped 5 bases from V and 1 base from J, with 9 bases between. CDR3 length equals 13 residues. The germline CDR1 and CDR2 sequences are SGHTA and FQGTGA. The DNA for the CDR3 is TGTGCCAGCAGCCCATCAGGGTCCTACGAGCAGTACTTC. Protein sequence: CASSPSGSYEQYF.

This clone was seen only a few times. The chain has TRBV9 and TRBJ2-7, with 8 bases aligning to TRBD2. This CDR3 spans 15 amino acids. The germline V gene encodes CDR1 SGDLS and CDR2 YYNGEE. The trim removed 0 bases at V and 3 bases at J, leaving 5 bases unmatched. Written as DNA, the CDR3 is TGTGCCAGCAGCGTAGACGAGGGACTAGGCTACGAGCAGTACTTC. This translates into CASSVDEGLGYEQYF.

The V gene is TRBV7-9, the J gene TRBJ2-2, with 7 nucleotides matching TRBD1. The ends lost 5 bases at V and 4 bases at J; junction bases unmatched: 4. The germline CDR1 and CDR2 sequences are SEHNR and FQNEAQ (reference sequence). CDR3 size: 14 residues. The CDR3 coding sequence is TGTGCCAGCAGCAGGGGGCAGAGCACCGGGGAGCTGTTTTTT. Protein product: CASSRGQSTGELFF.

The gene calls are TRBV19 and TRBJ1-2; unclear D gene. This CDR3 comprises 13 residues. Trimming shortened V by 3 bases and J by 4 bases, and 9 bases separated the two germline ends. Germline V gene data show CDR1 as LNHDA and CDR2 as SQIVND (reference sequence). Here the CDR3 DNA reads TGTGCCAGTAGTATTTTTGGCCGCTATGGCTACACCTTC. Encoded protein: CASSIFGRYGYTF.

This chain's CDR3 is CASSLLGLDYGYTF. CDR3 bases: TGTGCCAGCAGTTTGCTAGGTCTCGACTATGGCTACACCTTC. The chain couples TRBV28 to TRBJ1-2; D uncertain. Germline CDR1 is MDHEN and CDR2 is SYDVKM. This CDR3 has 14 residues. The V end lost 3 bases, the J end lost 3 bases, and 11 bases lay between the germline ends.

The gene calls are TRBV6-5 and TRBJ1-2, with unresolved D. Trimming pared 11 bases from V and 4 bases from J, leaving 17 bases between. CDR1 and CDR2 (germline): MNHEY, SVGAGI. The CDR3 runs to 13 residues. CDR3 in DNA: TGTGCCTCCGGGATGGGTACGCTCTATGGCTACACCTTC. Amino acid sequence: CASGMGTLYGYTF.